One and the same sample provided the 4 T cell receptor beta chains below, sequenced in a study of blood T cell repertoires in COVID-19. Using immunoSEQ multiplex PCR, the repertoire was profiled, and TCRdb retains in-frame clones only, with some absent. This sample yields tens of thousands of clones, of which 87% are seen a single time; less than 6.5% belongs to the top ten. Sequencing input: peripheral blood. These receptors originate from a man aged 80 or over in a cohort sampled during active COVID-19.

The CDR3 loop reads CASSLRASGGQETQYF. CDR3 DNA sequence: TGTGCCAGCAGCTTGAGGGCTAGCGGGGGGCAAGAGACCCAGTACTTC. The chain joins TRBV5-4 to TRBJ2-5, with TRBD2 identical over 11 bases. Germline V gives CDR1 SGHNT, CDR2 YYREEE (reference sequence). The CDR3 extends over 16 amino acids. After removal of 1 base from V and 2 bases from J, the junction contained 4 bases not matched to a gene.

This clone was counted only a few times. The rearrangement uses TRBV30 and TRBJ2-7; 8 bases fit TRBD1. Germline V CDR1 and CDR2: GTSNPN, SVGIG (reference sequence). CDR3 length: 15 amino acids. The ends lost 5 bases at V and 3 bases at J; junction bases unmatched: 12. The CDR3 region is CAWGTGLSNGYEQYF. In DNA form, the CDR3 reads TGTGCCTGGGGGACAGGACTCTCGAATGGCTACGAGCAGTACTTC. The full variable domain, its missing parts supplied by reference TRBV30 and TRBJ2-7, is SQTIHQWPATLVQPVGSPLSLECTVEGTSNPNLYWYRQAAGRGLQLLFYSVGIGQISSEVPQNLSASRPQDRQFILSSKKLLLSDSGFYLCAWGTGLSNGYEQYFGPGTRLTVT.

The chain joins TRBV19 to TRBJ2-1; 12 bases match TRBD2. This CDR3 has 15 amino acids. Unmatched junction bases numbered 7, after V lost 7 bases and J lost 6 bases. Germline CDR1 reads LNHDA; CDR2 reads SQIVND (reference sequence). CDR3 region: CASNPSGGVSNEQFF. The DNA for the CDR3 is TGTGCCAGTAACCCTAGCGGGGGGGTCAGCAATGAGCAGTTCTTC.

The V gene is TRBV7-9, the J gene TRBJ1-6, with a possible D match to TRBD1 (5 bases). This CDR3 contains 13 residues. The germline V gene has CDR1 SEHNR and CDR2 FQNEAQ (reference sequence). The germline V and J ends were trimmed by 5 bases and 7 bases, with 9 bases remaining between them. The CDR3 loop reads CASSPPGNSPLHF. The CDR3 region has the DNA TGTGCCAGCAGCCCGCCAGGGAATTCACCCCTCCACTTT.